This TCR beta chain was found in a study of T cell changes during pregnancy in multiple sclerosis. The CDR3 is 14 amino acids. Germline lookup yields CDR1 MNHEY and CDR2 SVGAGI. Trimming took 5 bases from V and 3 from J, leaving 14 bases between them. Method: immunoSEQ multiplex PCR; TCRdb's copy keeps in-frame clones and lacks some. The sample shows approximately 43,000 clones, about 94% of them seen only once. This sequence joins TRBV6-5 and TRBJ2-7; tentative D call: TRBD2 (6 bases). The TCR comes from a female donor with multiple sclerosis, enrolled in a pregnancy study. The source material was CD8+ T cells from peripheral blood mononuclear cells, sampled in the third trimester of pregnancy. Written as DNA, the CDR3 is TGTGCCAGCAGTCTAGGCCGGGGGAGCTACGAGCAGTACTTC. It encodes CASSLGRGSYEQYF.